The source of this T cell receptor (beta chain) is a study of blood T cells in healthy people across ages. Study-wide points: It was not known whether donors were CMV positive (a possible confounder of expanded clonotype changes). Both higher diversity and more naive CD4+ cells marked long-lived donors when set against aged donors.

A second PCR, run for about 7 to 11 cycles, used a sample-barcoded 5' primer plus a J-beta primer mix. Each CDR3 protein is one row after TCRdb ran MiXCR on the 5' RACE reads. The data hold 540,000 or so distinct CDR3 sequences, with approximately 27% observed a single time. Per germline, CDR1 SGHTA and CDR2 FQGNSA. The ends were cut back, 6 bases at V and 5 bases at J, with 19 bases in the middle. The CDR3 runs 15 residues. Worth noting for this clonotype: The antigen is not known.

Sequencing was carried out using blood. This TCR came from a woman aged 65 to 85 in good health. The chain uses TRBV7-2 and TRBJ2-5; D assignment may be TRBD1 or TRBD2 (6 bases each). The CDR3 bases are TGTGCCAGCAGGACCCAGTGGGGGGCTCGGGAGACCCAGTACTTC. Its translation: CASRTQWGARETQYF.